The T cell receptor beta chain described here comes from a study of blood T cells in healthy people across ages. Combining a sample-barcoded 5' primer with a J-beta primer mix, a second PCR ran for roughly 7 to 11 cycles. Carrying 12 random nucleotides, a template-switch adaptor labeled each individual cDNA molecule. TCRdb analysed the 5' RACE reads with MiXCR anew, one entry per CDR3 protein. The table includes around 790,000 distinct CDR3 sequences, under 55% detected once. J was trimmed by 4 bases and V by 1 base; bases with no gene match: 8. This CDR3 is built from 15 residues. CDR1 is GTSNPN and CDR2 is SVGIG in the germline V gene (reference sequence).

The chain is built from TRBV30 and TRBJ2-5, with 8 positions matching TRBD1. This clonotype originated in a man aged 60 to 69 in good health. The sample taken for sequencing was blood. Here the CDR3 reads CAWSADRGGRETQYF. In DNA, the CDR3 is TGTGCCTGGAGTGCCGACAGGGGAGGTAGAGAGACCCAGTACTTC.